The 4 T cell receptor beta chains listed next were all sequenced from one sample in a study of metastatic and nonmetastatic thyroid tumors. MiXCR re-clonotyped the PCR reads for TCRdb. The profile covers tens of thousands of clones, with roughly 18% appearing a single time and roughly a tenth taken by the ten largest. No treatment had been given to any patient before thyroid surgery. The sample comprised blood. Every receptor here comes from a female donor with papillary thyroid cancer or a benign thyroid nodule (not recorded which). Some clones in this sample may be carry-over from other donors' samples.

The chain combines TRBV2 with TRBJ2-7; no reliable D call. Trimming removed 7 bases at V and 12 bases at J, with 25 bases between. The CDR3 consists of 14 residues. Germline V gene data show CDR1 as SNHLY and CDR2 as FYNNEI. CDR3 nucleotides: TGTGCCAGCATTCCCTCTTTGAACTCCTACGATCGGTACTTC. This sequence encodes CASIPSLNSYDRYF.

This chain uses TRBV30 with TRBJ1-1; D is undetermined. There are 13 residues in the CDR3. Germline lookup yields CDR1 GTSNPN and CDR2 SVGIG (reference sequence). The ends were cut back, 3 bases at V and 5 bases at J, with 13 bases in the middle. Here the CDR3 reads CAWSAAGLTEAFF. In DNA, the CDR3 is TGTGCCTGGAGCGCCGCGGGGTTGACTGAAGCTTTCTTT.

This clone was seen many times. V usage is TRBV29-1 and J usage is TRBJ1-2; D ambiguous. CDR3 length: 13 amino acids. Germline-derived CDR1 and CDR2 are SQVTM and ANQGSEA. Trimming left V 3 bases short and J 8 bases short, with 16 bases between. In nucleotides, the CDR3 is TGCAGCGTTGAGGCAGCCCCTAGAACCGGCTACACCTTC. Protein: CSVEAAPRTGYTF.

The table lists this clone with a few counts. The CDR3 DNA reads TGTGCCAGCAGTTTGGTGGTAGGGGCCGAAGCCCTCCACTTT. Its translation is CASSLVVGAEALHF. V gene TRBV27 combines with J gene TRBJ1-6, with D tentatively TRBD1 (5 bases). Trimming cost V 3 bases and J 14 bases, with 17 bases left between them. In germline, CDR1 is MNHEY, CDR2 SMNVEV (reference sequence). This CDR3 contains 14 residues.